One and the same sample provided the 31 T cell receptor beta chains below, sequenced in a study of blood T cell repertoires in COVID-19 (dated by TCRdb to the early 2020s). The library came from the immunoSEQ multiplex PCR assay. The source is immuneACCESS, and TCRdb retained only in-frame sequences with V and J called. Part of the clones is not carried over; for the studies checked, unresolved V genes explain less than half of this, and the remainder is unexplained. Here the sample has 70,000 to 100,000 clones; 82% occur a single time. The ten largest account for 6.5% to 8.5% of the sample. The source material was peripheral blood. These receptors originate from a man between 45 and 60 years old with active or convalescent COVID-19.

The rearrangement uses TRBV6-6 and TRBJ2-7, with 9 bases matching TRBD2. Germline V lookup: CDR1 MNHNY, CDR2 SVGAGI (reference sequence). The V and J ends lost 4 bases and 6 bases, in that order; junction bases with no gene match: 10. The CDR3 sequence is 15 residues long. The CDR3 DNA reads TGTGCCAGCAGTTTATCGAGCGGGGGGAGTCGCGAGCAGTACGTC. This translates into CASSLSSGGSREQYV.

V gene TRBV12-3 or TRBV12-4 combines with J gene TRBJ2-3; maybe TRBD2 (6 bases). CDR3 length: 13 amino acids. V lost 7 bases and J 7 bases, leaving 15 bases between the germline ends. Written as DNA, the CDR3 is TGTGCCAGCACTCTATTTGGGGGGAATACGCAGTATTTT. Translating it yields CASTLFGGNTQYF.

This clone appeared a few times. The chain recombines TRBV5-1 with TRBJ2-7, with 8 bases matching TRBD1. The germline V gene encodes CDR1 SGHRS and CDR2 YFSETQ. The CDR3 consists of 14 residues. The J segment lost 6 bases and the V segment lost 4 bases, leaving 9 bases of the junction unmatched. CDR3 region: CASSRDRPHGEQYF. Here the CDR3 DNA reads TGCGCCAGCAGCCGGGACAGGCCTCATGGCGAGCAGTACTTC.

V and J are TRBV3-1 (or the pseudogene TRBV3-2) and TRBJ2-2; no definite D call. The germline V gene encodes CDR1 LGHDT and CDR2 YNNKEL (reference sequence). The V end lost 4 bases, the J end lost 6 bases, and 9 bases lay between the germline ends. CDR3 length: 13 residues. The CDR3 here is CASSPYRAGELFF. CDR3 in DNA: TGTGCCAGCAGCCCCTACAGAGCCGGGGAGCTGTTTTTT.

As DNA, the CDR3 is TGTGCCAGCAGCCTCTGGACAGGGGGAGCCTACTCTGGAAACACCATATATTTT. It is translated as CASSLWTGGAYSGNTIYF. V gene TRBV28 combines with J gene TRBJ1-3; 10 nucleotides align to TRBD1. Germline assignment: CDR1 MDHEN and CDR2 SYDVKM. Trimming at V came to 6 bases and at J to 0 bases, leaving 11 bases not matched to a gene. This CDR3 spans 18 amino acids.

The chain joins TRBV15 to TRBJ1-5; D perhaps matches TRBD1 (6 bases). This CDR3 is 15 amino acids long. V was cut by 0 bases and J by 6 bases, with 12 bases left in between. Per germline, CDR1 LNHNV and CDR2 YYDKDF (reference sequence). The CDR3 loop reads CATSRDLTGRQPQHF. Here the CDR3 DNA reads TGTGCCACCAGCAGAGATCTCACAGGGCGTCAGCCCCAGCATTTT.

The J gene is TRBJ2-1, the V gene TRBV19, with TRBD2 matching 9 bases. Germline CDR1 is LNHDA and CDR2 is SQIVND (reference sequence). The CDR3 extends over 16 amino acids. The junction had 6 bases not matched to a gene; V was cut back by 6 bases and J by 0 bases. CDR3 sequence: CASRVLAGSSYNEQFF. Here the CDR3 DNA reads TGTGCCAGTAGGGTTCTAGCGGGGAGCTCCTACAATGAGCAGTTCTTC.

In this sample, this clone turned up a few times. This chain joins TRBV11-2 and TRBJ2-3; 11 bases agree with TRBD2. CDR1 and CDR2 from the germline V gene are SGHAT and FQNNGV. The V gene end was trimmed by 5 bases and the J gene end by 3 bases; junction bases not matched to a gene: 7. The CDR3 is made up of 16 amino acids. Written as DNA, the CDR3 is TGTGCCAGCAGCCCCCGGGCTAGCGGGGGGACAGATACGCAGTATTTT. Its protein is CASSPRASGGTDTQYF.

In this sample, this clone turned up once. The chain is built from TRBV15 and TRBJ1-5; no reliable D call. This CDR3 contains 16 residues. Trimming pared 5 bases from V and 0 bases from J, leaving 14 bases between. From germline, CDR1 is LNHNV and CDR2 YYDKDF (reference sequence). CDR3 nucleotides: TGTGCCACCAGCCCCCTGATTCGGGATAGCAATCAGCCCCAGCATTTT. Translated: CATSPLIRDSNQPQHF.

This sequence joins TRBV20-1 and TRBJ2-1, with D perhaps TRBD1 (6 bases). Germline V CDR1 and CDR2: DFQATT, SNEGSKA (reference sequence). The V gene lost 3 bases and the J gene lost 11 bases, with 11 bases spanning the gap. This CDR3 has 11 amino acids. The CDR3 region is CSARRDKQQFF. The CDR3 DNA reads TGCAGTGCTAGGAGGGACAAACAGCAGTTCTTC.

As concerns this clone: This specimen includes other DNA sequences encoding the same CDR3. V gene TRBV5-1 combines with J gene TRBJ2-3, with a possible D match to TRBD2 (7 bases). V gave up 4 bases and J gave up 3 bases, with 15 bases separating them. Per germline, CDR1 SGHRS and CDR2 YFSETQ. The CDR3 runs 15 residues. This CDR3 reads CASSLGGRATDTQYF. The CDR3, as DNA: TGCGCCAGCAGCCTGGGGGGGCGTGCGACAGATACGCAGTATTTT.

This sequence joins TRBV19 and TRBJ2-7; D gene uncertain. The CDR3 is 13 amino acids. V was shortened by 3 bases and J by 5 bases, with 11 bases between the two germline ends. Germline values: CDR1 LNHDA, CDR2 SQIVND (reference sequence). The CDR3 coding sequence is TGTGCCAGTAGTATCTTCCCTGGCAACGAGCAGTACTTC. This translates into CASSIFPGNEQYF.

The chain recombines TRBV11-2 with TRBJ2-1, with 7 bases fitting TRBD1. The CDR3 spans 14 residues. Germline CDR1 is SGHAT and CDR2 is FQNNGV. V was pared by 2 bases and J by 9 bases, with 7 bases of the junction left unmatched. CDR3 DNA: TGTGCCAGCAGCTTAATACAGGGGAGTGGTGAGCAGTTCTTC. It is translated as CASSLIQGSGEQFF.

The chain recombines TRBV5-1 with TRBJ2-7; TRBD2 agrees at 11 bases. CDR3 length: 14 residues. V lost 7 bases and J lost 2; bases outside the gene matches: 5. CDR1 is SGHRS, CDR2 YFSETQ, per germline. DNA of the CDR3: TGCGCCAGCTCACTAGCGGGGGCCCCCTACGAGCAGTACTTC. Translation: CASSLAGAPYEQYF.

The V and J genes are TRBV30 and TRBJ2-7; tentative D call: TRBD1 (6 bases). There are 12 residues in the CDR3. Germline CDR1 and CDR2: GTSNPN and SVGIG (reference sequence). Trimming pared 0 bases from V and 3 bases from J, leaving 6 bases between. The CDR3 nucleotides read TGTGCCTGGAGTGTACAGGGCTACGAGCAGTACTTC. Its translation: CAWSVQGYEQYF.

CDR3 bases: TGTGCCAGCAGCTTAGAGGTAGCGGGCTACAATGAGCAGTTCTTC. This translates into CASSLEVAGYNEQFF. The rearrangement uses TRBV7-9 and TRBJ2-1; TRBD2 matches 7 bases. The V gene's germline CDR1 is SEHNR and CDR2 FQNEAQ (reference sequence). This CDR3 is built from 15 residues. V shed 1 base and J 3 bases; nucleotides not matched to a gene: 3.

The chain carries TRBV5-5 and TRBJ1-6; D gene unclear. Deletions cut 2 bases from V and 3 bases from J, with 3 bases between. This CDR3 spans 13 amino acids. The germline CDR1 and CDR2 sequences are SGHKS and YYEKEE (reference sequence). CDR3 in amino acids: CASSFNYNSPLHF. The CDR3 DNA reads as TGTGCCAGCAGCTTTAACTATAATTCACCCCTCCACTTT. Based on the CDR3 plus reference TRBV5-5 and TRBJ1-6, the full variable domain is DAGVTQSPTHLIKTRGQQVTLRCSPISGHKSVSWYQQVLGQGPQFIFQYYEKEERGRGNFPDRFSARQFPNYSSELNVNALLLGDSALYLCASSFNYNSPLHFGNGTRLTVT.

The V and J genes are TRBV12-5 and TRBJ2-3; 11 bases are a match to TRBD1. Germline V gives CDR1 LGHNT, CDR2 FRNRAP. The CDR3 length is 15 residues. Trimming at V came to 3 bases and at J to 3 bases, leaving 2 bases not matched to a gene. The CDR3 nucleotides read TGTGCTAGTGGTTTCGGGACAGGGGGTACAGATACGCAGTATTTT. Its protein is CASGFGTGGTDTQYF. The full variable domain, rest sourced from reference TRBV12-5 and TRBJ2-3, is DARVTQTPRHKVTEMGQEVTMRCQPILGHNTVFWYRQTMMQGLELLAYFRNRAPLDDSGMPKDRFSAEMPDATLATLKIQPSEPRDSAVYFCASGFGTGGTDTQYFGPGTRLTVL.

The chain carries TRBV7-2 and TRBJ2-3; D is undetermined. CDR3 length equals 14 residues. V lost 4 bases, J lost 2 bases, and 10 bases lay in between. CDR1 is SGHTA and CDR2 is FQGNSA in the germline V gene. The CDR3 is CASSSLAATDTQYF. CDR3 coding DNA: TGTGCCAGCAGCTCCCTGGCCGCCACAGATACGCAGTATTTT.

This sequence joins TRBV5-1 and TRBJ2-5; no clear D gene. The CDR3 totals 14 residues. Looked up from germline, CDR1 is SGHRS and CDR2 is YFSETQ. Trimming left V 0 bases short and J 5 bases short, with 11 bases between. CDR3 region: CASSLGSSRETQYF. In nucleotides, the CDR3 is TGCGCCAGCAGCTTGGGGTCTAGTCGGGAGACCCAGTACTTC.

The CDR3 loop reads CATSGGAPHEQYF. CDR3 sequence (DNA): TGTGCAACTAGCGGGGGGGCCCCCCACGAGCAGTACTTC. V usage is TRBV28 and J usage is TRBJ2-7; TRBD2 matches at 13 bases. CDR3 size: 13 residues. Germline V gene lookup returns CDR1 MDHEN and CDR2 SYDVKM.

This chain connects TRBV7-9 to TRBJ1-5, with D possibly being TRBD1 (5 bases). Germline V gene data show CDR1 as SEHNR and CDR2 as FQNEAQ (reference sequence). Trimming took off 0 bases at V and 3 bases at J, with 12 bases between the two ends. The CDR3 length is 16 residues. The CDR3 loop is CASSLARGGLNQPQHF. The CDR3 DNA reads TGTGCCAGCAGCTTAGCGCGGGGGGGACTCAATCAGCCCCAGCATTTT.

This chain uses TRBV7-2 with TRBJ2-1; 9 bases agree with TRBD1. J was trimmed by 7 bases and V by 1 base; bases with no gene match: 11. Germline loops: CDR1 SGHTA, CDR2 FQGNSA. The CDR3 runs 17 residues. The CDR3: CASSLGTGGVGWNEQFF. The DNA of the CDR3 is TGTGCCAGCAGCTTAGGCACAGGGGGCGTCGGGTGGAATGAGCAGTTCTTC.

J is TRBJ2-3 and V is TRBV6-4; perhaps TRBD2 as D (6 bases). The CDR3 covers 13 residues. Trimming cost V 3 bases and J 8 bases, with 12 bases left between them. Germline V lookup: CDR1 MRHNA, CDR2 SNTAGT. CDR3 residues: CASSEEEGVTQYF. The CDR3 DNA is TGTGCCAGCAGTGAGGAGGAGGGAGTTACGCAGTATTTT.

CDR3: CASSEVGGTGELFF. CDR3 coding DNA: TGTGCCAGCAGTGAGGTGGGGGGCACCGGGGAGCTGTTTTTT. V usage is TRBV2 and J usage is TRBJ2-2, with TRBD2 as a possible D gene (6 bases). CDR3 size: 14 residues. Looked up from germline, CDR1 is SNHLY and CDR2 is FYNNEI. V was clipped by 3 bases and J by 4 bases, with 9 bases between them.

The CDR3 loop reads CAWSSGGAQETQYF. The DNA for the CDR3 is TGTGCCTGGAGTAGCGGGGGGGCCCAAGAGACCCAGTACTTC. This chain connects TRBV30 to TRBJ2-5; the match to TRBD2 covers 10 bases. Germline CDR1 reads GTSNPN; CDR2 reads SVGIG (reference sequence). The CDR3 is made up of 14 amino acids. V lost 2 bases to trimming and J lost 1 base; unmatched junction nucleotides: 1.

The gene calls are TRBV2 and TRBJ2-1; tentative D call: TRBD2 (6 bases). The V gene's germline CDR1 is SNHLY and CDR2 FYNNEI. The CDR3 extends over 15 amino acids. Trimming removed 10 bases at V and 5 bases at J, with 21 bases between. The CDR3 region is CATSSRGTEDNEQFF. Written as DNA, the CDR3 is TGTGCCACATCAAGTCGCGGGACTGAAGACAATGAGCAGTTCTTC.

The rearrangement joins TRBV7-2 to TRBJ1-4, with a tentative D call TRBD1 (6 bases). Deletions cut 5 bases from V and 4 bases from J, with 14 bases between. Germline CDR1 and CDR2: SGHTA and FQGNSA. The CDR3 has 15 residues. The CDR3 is CASSPPGVNNEKLFF. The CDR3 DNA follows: TGTGCCAGCAGCCCACCAGGGGTTAATAATGAAAAACTGTTTTTT. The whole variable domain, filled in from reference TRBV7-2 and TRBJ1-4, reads GAGVSQSPSNKVTEKGKDVELRCDPISGHTALYWYRQSLGQGLEFLIYFQGNSAPDKSGLPSDRFSAERTGGSVSTLTIQRTQQEDSAVYLCASSPPGVNNEKLFFGSGTQLSVL.

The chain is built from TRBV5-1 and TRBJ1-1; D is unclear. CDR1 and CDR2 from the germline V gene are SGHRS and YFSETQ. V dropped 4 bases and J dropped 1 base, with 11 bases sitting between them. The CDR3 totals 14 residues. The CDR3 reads CASSPEAANTEAFF. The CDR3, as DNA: TGCGCCAGCAGCCCCGAGGCAGCGAACACTGAAGCTTTCTTT.

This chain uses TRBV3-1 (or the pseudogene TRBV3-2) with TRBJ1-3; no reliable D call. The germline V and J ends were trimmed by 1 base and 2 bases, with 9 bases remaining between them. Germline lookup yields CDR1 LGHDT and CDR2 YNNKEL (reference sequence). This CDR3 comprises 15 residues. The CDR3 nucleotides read TGTGCCAGCAGCCAAGTAGATGGGCCTGGAAACACCATATATTTT. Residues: CASSQVDGPGNTIYF.

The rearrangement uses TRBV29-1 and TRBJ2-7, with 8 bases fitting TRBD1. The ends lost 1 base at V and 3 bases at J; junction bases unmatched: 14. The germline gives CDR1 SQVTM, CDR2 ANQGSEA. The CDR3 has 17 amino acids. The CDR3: CSVEGGLRGRKGYEQYF. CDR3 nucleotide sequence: TGCAGCGTTGAAGGGGGCCTCAGGGGGCGTAAGGGCTACGAGCAGTACTTC.